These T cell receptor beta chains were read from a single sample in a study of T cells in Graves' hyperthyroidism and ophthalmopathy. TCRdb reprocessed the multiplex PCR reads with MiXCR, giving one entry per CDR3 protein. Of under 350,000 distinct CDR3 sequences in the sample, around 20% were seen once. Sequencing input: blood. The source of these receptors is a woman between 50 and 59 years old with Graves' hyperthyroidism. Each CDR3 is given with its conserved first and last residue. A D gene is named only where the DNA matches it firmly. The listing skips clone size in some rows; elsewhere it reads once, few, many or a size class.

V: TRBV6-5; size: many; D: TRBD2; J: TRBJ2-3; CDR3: CASSYGAGETDTQYF; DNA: TGTGCCAGCAGTTACGGGGCGGGAGAAACAGATACGCAGTATTTT
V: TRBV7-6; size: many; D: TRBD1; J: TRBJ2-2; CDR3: CASSLTGVINTGELFF; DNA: TGTGCCAGCAGCTTAACAGGGGTCATCAACACCGGGGAGCTGTTTTTT
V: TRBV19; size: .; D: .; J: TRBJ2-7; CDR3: CASSEQGTEQYF; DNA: TGTGCCAGTAGCGAACAGGGTACCGAGCAGTACTTC
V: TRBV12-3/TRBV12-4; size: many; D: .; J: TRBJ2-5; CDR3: CASSLSGVETQYF; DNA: TGTGCCAGCAGTCTATCGGGGGTAGAGACCCAGTACTTC
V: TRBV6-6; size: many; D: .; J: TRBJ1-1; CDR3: CASSYSAGRNTEAFF; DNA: TGTGCCAGCAGTTACTCGGCAGGGCGGAACACTGAAGCTTTCTTT
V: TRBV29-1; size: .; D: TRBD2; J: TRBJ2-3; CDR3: CSVEGLAGADTQYF; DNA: TGCAGCGTTGAAGGACTAGCGGGAGCAGATACGCAGTATTTT
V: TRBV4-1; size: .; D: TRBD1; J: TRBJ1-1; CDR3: CASSQDFRQGAVFYPEAFF; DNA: TGCGCCAGCAGCCAAGATTTTAGGCAGGGGGCGGTTTTTTATCCTGAAGCTTTCTTT
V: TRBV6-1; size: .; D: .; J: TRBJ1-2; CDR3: CASIMGDYGYTF; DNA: TGTGCCAGCATAATGGGGGATTATGGCTACACCTTC
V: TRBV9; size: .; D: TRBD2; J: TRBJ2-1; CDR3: CASSVVGGGANNEQFF; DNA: TGTGCCAGCAGCGTAGTAGGCGGGGGGGCCAACAATGAGCAGTTCTTC
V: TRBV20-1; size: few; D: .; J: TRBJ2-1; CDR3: CSLPRHSYNEQFF; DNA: TGCAGTCTCCCCAGACACTCCTACAATGAGCAGTTCTTC
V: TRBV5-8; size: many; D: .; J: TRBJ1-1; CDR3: CASSTGWSTEAFF; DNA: TGTGCCAGCAGCACAGGGTGGAGCACTGAAGCTTTCTTT
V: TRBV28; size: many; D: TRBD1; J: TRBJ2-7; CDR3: CASRPGQGGYEQYF; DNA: TGTGCCAGCAGGCCGGGACAGGGTGGTTACGAGCAGTACTTC
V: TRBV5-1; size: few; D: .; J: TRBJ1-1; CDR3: CASTLEGNTEAFF; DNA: TGCGCCAGCACCCTTGAAGGGAACACTGAAGCTTTCTTT
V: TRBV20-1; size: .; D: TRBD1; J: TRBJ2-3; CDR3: CAVHRDRGTDTQYF; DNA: TGCGCAGTACACCGGGACAGGGGCACAGATACGCAGTATTTT
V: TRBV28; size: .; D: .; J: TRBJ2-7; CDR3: CASSFGGAYNEQYF; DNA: TGTGCCAGCAGCTTCGGAGGCGCTTACAATGAGCAGTACTTC
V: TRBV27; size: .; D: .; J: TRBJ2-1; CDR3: CASSSTRSSYNEQFF; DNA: TGTGCCAGCAGCAGCACGAGGAGCTCCTACAATGAGCAGTTCTTC
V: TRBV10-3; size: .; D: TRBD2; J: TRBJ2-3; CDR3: CAISESRLGAGRTDTQYF; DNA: TGTGCCATCAGTGAGTCGAGGTTGGGAGCGGGGCGCACAGATACGCAGTATTTT
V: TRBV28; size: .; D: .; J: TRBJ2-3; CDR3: CASRPQTDTQYF; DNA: TGTGCCAGCAGGCCGCAAACAGATACGCAGTATTTT
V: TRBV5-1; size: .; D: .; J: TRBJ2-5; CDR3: CASSSSAGSVRETQYF; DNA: TGCGCCAGCAGTTCAAGTGCCGGGAGTGTTCGAGAGACCCAGTACTTC
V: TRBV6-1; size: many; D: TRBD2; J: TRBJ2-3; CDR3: CASRFGTSGSTDTQYF; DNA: TGTGCCAGCAGGTTCGGGACTAGCGGCTCCACAGATACGCAGTATTTT
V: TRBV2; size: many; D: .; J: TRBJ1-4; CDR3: CASRRRGEGEKLFF; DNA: TGTGCCAGCAGGAGGAGGGGGGAAGGAGAAAAACTGTTTTTT
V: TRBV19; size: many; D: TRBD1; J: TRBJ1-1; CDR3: CASHRGDRNMNTEAFF; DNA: TGTGCCAGTCACAGGGGGGACAGAAACATGAACACTGAAGCTTTCTTT
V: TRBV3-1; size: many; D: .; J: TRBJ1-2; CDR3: CASSSHLGGYTF; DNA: TGTGCCAGCAGCTCCCATTTGGGTGGCTACACCTTC
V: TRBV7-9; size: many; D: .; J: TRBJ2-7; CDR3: CASSPALGTYEQYF; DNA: TGTGCCAGCAGCCCGGCCCTTGGGACTTACGAGCAGTACTTC
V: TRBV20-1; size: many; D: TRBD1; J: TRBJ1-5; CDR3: CSARAGTGNQPQHF; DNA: TGCAGTGCTAGAGCCGGGACAGGGAATCAGCCCCAGCATTTT
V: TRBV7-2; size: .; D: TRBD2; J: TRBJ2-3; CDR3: CASRSQSGTYTDTQYF; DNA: TGTGCCAGCAGATCACAAAGCGGGACCTACACAGATACGCAGTATTTT
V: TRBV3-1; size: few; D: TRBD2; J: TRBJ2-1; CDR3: CASSRTSVNEQFF; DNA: TGTGCCAGCAGCCGGACTAGCGTGAATGAGCAGTTCTTC
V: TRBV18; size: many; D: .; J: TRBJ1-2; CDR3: CASSPRSGSDYGYTF; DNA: TGTGCCAGCTCACCACGCTCAGGGAGCGACTATGGCTACACCTTC